This T cell receptor beta chain stems from a study of T cells in Graves' hyperthyroidism and ophthalmopathy. This clonotype was seen only once. Exclusion of patients followed from uncontrolled infection, other autoimmune disease, pregnancy or lactation. RNA transcripts yielded amplified TCR beta CDR3 regions. During a first-round RT-PCR of the TCR CDR3, the HTBI primer set was used. TCRdb fed the multiplex PCR reads into MiXCR, producing one record per CDR3 protein. The sample carries about 610,000 distinct CDR3 sequences, around 42% recorded once. The V segment lost 4 bases and the J segment 7 bases; nucleotides outside the gene matches: 0. Per the germline V gene, CDR1 is ENHRY and CDR2 is SYGVKD. The CDR3 runs to 12 residues.

The chain links TRBV10-3 to TRBJ2-2, with 7 bases lining up with TRBD2. This clonotype was sampled from a woman under 30 with Graves' hyperthyroidism. Input material: peripheral blood or thyroid tissue (not recorded which). The CDR3 region is CAISGTSGELFF. For the CDR3, the DNA is TGTGCCATCAGTGGGACTAGCGGGGAGCTGTTTTTT.